A single sample gave rise to the 17 T cell receptor beta chains below, sequenced in a study of identical twins. MiXCR, applied by TCRdb to the 5' RACE reads, yields one record per CDR3 protein. The top ten clones hold 10% to 15% of a sample with 600,000 to 850,000 distinct CDR3 sequences, about 20% of them seen once. The same data also contributed to another study, on T cells expressing NK-cell markers.

What was sequenced was PBMCs. The receptors come from a woman in her late teens or twenties in good health.

There are a few counts of this clonotype. This sequence joins TRBV20-1 and TRBJ2-2, with 10 bases identical to TRBD2. The CDR3 length is 15 residues. Looked up from germline, CDR1 is DFQATT and CDR2 is SNEGSKA (reference sequence). The ends lost 5 bases at V and 1 base at J; junction bases unmatched: 4. CDR3 sequence reads: CSAGVAGGNTGELFF. As DNA, the CDR3 is TGCAGTGCTGGAGTAGCGGGGGGGAACACCGGGGAGCTGTTTTTT.

This sequence joins TRBV6-5 and TRBJ2-5, with D possibly being TRBD1 (5 bases). The CDR3 length is 12 residues. V was shortened by 8 bases and J by 4 bases, with 11 bases between the two germline ends. Germline lookup yields CDR1 MNHEY and CDR2 SVGAGI. In DNA form, the CDR3 reads TGTGCCAGCGGCCAGGGTAGAGAGACCCAGTACTTC. Translated, it gives CASGQGRETQYF.

The V call is TRBV5-1, the J call TRBJ2-3; weak D call: TRBD2 (6 bases). Germline V gene lookup returns CDR1 SGHRS and CDR2 YFSETQ. This CDR3 region has 15 residues. With 3 bases removed from V and 6 bases from J, the gap between germline ends came to 17 bases. CDR3 loop: CASSSYTGEGDTQYF. The CDR3 DNA reads TGCGCCAGCAGCTCATATACGGGAGAGGGCGATACGCAGTATTTT.

This clonotype was detected only a few times. The chain joins TRBV12-3 or TRBV12-4 to TRBJ2-7; 9 bases are a match to TRBD2. The CDR3 sequence is 14 residues long. The V segment lost 9 bases and the J segment 0 bases; nucleotides outside the gene matches: 6. The CDR3 here is CASRLAASSYEQYF. In DNA form, the CDR3 reads TGTGCCAGTCGACTAGCGGCTAGCTCCTACGAGCAGTACTTC.

The rearrangement links TRBV7-9 to TRBJ2-7; no clear D gene. This CDR3 spans 14 amino acids. V lost 5 bases and J lost 2, with 13 bases in between. Germline values: CDR1 SEHNR, CDR2 FQNEAQ (reference sequence). The DNA for the CDR3 is TGTGCCAGCAGCCTACCACACCAAGCCTACGAGCAGTACTTC. It encodes CASSLPHQAYEQYF.

The chain combines TRBV7-3 with TRBJ1-1; D call uncertain. The length of the CDR3 is 13 residues. V lost 3 bases and J lost 7, with 12 bases in between. CDR1 is SGHTA and CDR2 is FQGTGA in the germline V gene. The CDR3 region has the DNA TGTGCCAGCAGCTTGATGGGATCCGGTGAAGCTTTCTTT. Translating it yields CASSLMGSGEAFF.

CDR3 region: CASRRNRQTFSGANVLTF. DNA of the CDR3: TGTGCCAGCCGGCGAAACAGACAGACTTTCTCTGGGGCCAACGTCCTGACTTTC. The V call is TRBV12-3 or TRBV12-4, the J call TRBJ2-6, with a weak D call TRBD1 (5 bases). The CDR3 runs 18 residues. The germline V and J ends were trimmed by 8 bases and 0 bases, with 20 bases remaining between them.

The genes are TRBV5-5 and TRBJ1-1; D is unclear. CDR3 length: 14 amino acids. Germline V gene sequence: CDR1 SGHKS, CDR2 YYEKEE (reference sequence). The V and J ends lost 1 base and 4 bases respectively, with 11 bases between them. CDR3: CASSLRTTFTEAFF. DNA of the CDR3: TGTGCCAGCAGCTTGAGGACTACGTTCACTGAAGCTTTCTTT.

This clonotype was seen ten or more times. The chain links TRBV7-9 to TRBJ1-2; no firm D call. Per the germline V gene, CDR1 is SEHNR and CDR2 is FQNEAQ (reference sequence). The CDR3 sequence is 15 residues long. The ends were cut back, 2 bases at V and 5 bases at J, with 15 bases in the middle. This chain's CDR3 is CASSLMSLGPYGYTF. The CDR3 DNA reads TGTGCCAGCAGCTTAATGAGTCTCGGTCCTTATGGCTACACCTTC.

V gene TRBV12-3 or TRBV12-4 combines with J gene TRBJ2-7; D tentatively reads TRBD1 or TRBD2 (5 bases each). Deletions cut 6 bases from V and 6 bases from J, with 12 bases between. The CDR3 extends over 12 amino acids. The CDR3 region has the DNA TGTGCCAGCAGGGGGGTCCGTTCCGAGCAGTACTTC. This translates into CASRGVRSEQYF.

The gene calls are TRBV5-1 and TRBJ2-3, with 9 bases that match TRBD2. Trimming cost V 5 bases and J 3 bases; bases outside gene matches: 7. This CDR3 region has 15 residues. CDR1 and CDR2 from the germline V gene are SGHRS and YFSETQ. CDR3 nucleotides: TGCGCCAGCAGTATCGAGCGGGGGGTGACAGATACGCAGTATTTT. Translation gives CASSIERGVTDTQYF. The variable domain in full, completed from reference TRBV5-1 and TRBJ2-3, reads KAGVTQTPRYLIKTRGQQVTLSCSPISGHRSVSWYQQTPGQGLQFLFEYFSETQRNKGNFPGRFSGRQFSNSRSEMNVSTLELGDSALYLCASSIERGVTDTQYFGPGTRLTVL.

This chain links TRBV25-1 with TRBJ2-5; 8 bases are a match to TRBD1. The V and J ends lost 2 bases and 4 bases, in that order; junction bases with no gene match: 6. This CDR3 contains 15 residues. Germline V gene sequence: CDR1 MGHDK, CDR2 SYGVNS. DNA of the CDR3: TGTGCCAGCAGTGAAAGGACAGGGCTTTTAGAGACCCAGTACTTC. It specifies CASSERTGLLETQYF.

On this clonotype: The junction and the germline gene differ at one end; a read error may be behind it. This chain links TRBV9 with TRBJ2-3; weak D call: TRBD1 (6 bases). Germline values: CDR1 SGDLS, CDR2 YYNGEE. The CDR3 has 15 residues. CDR3 DNA: TGTGCCAGCATCGTAGCAGGGGTGCTCACAGATACGCAGTATTTT. As protein: CASIVAGVLTDTQYF.

This clonotype has more than one count but fewer than ten. The CDR3 here is CSARVHRVLTEAFF. The CDR3 nucleotides are TGCAGTGCTAGAGTACACAGGGTGTTGACTGAAGCTTTCTTT. V gene TRBV20-1 combines with J gene TRBJ1-1; TRBD1 is a possible D gene (6 bases). Trimming shortened V by 1 base and J by 5 bases, and 14 bases separated the two germline ends. There are 14 residues in the CDR3. Germline CDR1 DFQATT, CDR2 SNEGSKA (reference sequence).

V usage is TRBV20-1 and J usage is TRBJ1-1; 9 bases agree with TRBD1. The CDR3 consists of 15 residues. The trim removed 1 base at V and 5 bases at J, leaving 8 bases unmatched. Looked up from germline, CDR1 is DFQATT and CDR2 is SNEGSKA (reference sequence). The CDR3 bases are TGCAGTGCTAGAGCGTCGGACAGGGGAAGGACTGAAGCTTTCTTT. Its protein product is CSARASDRGRTEAFF.

The V call is TRBV7-2, the J call TRBJ2-1; maybe TRBD1 (6 bases). Germline CDR1 reads SGHTA; CDR2 reads FQGNSA. CDR3 size: 13 residues. V was trimmed by 6 bases and J by 5 bases, leaving 11 bases between them. CDR3 nucleotide sequence: TGTGCCAGCAGAGGACAGCCTAACAATGAGCAGTTCTTC. Protein: CASRGQPNNEQFF.

The rearrangement uses TRBV7-2 and TRBJ2-7; TRBD2 matches at 7 bases. CDR3 length: 16 amino acids. Germline V gives CDR1 SGHTA, CDR2 FQGNSA. The V and J ends lost 7 bases and 0 bases, in that order; junction bases with no gene match: 12. CDR3: CASTLFPGLSSYEQYF. In DNA, the CDR3 is TGTGCCAGCACCCTATTCCCGGGACTAAGCTCCTACGAGCAGTACTTC.